This T cell receptor (beta chain) was profiled in a study of blood T cell repertoires in COVID-19. Study-level background: Sites across the United States, Italy and Spain contributed samples from acute and convalescent COVID-19. T cells, B-cell-depleted T cells, or PBMCs provided the cDNA or gDNA that served as material.

Trimming removed 0 bases from V and 3 bases from J, with 12 bases in between. This CDR3 spans 15 amino acids. The V gene's germline CDR1 is SGHKS and CDR2 YYEKEE (reference sequence). Clones were read by immunoSEQ multiplex PCR, and TCRdb kept only the in-frame ones, dropping some. The sample contains about 480,000 clones, roughly 90% of which appear only once. This clone was seen a few times. The sequence came from a woman aged 40 to 50 who had recovered from COVID-19. Sequencing was carried out using PBMCs or T cells enriched from blood (not recorded which). The chain combines TRBV5-5 with TRBJ1-2, with D possibly TRBD1 on 5 matching bases. The CDR3 DNA is TGTGCCAGCAGCTTGGGACAGACCATGGACTATGGCTACACCTTC. Amino acid sequence: CASSLGQTMDYGYTF.